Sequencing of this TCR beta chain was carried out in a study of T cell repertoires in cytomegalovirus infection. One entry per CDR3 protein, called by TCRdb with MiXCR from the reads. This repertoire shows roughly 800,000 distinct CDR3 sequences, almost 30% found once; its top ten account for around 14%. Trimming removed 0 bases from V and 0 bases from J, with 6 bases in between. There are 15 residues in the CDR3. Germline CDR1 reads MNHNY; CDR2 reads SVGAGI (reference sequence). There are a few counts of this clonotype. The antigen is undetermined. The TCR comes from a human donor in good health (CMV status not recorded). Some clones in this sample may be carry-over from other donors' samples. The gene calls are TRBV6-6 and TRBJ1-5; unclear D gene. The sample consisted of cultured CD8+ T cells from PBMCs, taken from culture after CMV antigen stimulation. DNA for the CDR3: TGTGCCAGCAGTTACTCTTATTTTAGCAATCAGCCCCAGCATTTT. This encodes CASSYSYFSNQPQHF.